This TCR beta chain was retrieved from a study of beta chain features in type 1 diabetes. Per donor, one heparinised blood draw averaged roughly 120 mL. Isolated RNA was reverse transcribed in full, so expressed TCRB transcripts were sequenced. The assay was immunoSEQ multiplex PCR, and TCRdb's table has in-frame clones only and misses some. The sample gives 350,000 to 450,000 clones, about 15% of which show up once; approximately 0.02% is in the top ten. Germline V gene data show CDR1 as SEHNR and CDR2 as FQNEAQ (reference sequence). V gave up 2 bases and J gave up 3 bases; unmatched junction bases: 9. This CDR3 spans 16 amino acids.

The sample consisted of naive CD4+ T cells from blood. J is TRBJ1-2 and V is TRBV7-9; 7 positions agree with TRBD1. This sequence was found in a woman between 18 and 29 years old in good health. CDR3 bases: TGTGCCAGCAGCTTACCCTTGACAGGGTGGGACTATGGCTACACCTTC. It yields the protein CASSLPLTGWDYGYTF.